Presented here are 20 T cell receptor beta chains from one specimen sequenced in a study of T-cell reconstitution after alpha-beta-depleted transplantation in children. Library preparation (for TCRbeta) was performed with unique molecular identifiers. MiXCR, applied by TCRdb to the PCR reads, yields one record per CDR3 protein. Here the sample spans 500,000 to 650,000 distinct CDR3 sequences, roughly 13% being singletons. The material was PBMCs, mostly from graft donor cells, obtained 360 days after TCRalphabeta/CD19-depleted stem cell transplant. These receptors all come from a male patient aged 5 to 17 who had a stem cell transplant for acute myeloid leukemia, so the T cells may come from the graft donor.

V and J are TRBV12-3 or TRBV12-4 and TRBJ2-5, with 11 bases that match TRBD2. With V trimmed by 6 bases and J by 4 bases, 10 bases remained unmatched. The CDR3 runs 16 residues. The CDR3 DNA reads TGTGCCAGCAGCCCAAGACTAGCGGGATTCGCAGAGACCCAGTACTTC. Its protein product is CASSPRLAGFAETQYF.

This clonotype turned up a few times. CDR3 coding DNA: TGTGCCAGTACAGGGGTCCCCTACGAGCAGTACTTC. Translating it yields CASTGVPYEQYF. The chain links TRBV28 to TRBJ2-7; 7 bases map to TRBD1. Germline trimming cut 9 bases from V and 2 bases from J; bases unmatched to any gene: 4. From germline, CDR1 is MDHEN and CDR2 SYDVKM. This CDR3 is 12 amino acids long.

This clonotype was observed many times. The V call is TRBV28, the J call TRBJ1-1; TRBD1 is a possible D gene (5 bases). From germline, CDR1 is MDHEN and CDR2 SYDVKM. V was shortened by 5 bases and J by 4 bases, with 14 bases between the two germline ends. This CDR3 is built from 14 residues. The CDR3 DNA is TGTGCCAGCAGTGCGGGCCCTGGGGGCACTGAAGCTTTCTTT. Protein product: CASSAGPGGTEAFF.

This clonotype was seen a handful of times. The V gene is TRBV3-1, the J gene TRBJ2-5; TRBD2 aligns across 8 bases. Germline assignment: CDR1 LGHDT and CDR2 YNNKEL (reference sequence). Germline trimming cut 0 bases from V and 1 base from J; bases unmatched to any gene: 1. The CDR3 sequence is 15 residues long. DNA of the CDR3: TGTGCCAGCAGCCAAGACGGGGGGGTCCAAGAGACCCAGTACTTC. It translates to CASSQDGGVQETQYF.

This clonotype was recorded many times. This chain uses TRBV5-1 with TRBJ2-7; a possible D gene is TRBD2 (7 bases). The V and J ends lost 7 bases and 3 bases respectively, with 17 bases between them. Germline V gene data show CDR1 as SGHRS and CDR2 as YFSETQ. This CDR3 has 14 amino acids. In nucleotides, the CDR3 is TGCGCCAGCGGTAGGGGGGGCCTTCACTACGAGCAGTACTTC. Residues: CASGRGGLHYEQYF.

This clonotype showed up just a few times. The CDR3 DNA is TGTGCCAGCAGCTGGCCGCTAGGGACAGGGGATAATTCACCCCTCCACTTT. Residues: CASSWPLGTGDNSPLHF. The chain combines TRBV11-2 with TRBJ1-6; 10 bases fit TRBD1. CDR1 SGHAT and CDR2 FQNNGV come from the germline V gene. CDR3 length equals 17 residues. V lost 4 bases, J lost 5 bases, and 8 bases stayed unmatched.

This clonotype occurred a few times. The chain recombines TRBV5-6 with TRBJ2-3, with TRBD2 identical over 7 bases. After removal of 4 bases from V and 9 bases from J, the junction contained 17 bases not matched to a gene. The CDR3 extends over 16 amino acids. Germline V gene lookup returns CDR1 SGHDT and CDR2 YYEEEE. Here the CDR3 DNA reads TGTGCCAGCAGCCCTGGGGGGGGGACCACGGTTTACACGCAGTATTTT. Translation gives CASSPGGGTTVYTQYF.

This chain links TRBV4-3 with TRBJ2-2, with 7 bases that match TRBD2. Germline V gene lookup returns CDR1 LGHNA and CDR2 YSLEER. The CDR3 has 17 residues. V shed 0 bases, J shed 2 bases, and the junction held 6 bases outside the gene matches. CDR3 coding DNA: TGCGCCAGCAGCCAAGATCCCACTAGCGATAACACCGGGGAGCTGTTTTTT. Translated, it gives CASSQDPTSDNTGELFF.

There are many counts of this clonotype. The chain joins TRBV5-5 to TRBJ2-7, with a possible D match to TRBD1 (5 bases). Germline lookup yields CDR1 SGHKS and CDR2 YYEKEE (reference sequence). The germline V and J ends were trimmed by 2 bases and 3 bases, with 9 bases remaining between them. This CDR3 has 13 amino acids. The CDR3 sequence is CASSFHRLYEQYF. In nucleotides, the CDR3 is TGTGCCAGCAGCTTTCACAGGCTCTACGAGCAGTACTTC.

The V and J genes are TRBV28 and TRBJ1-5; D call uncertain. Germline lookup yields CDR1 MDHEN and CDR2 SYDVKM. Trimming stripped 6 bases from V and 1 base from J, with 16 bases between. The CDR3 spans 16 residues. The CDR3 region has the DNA TGTGCCAGCAGCCCTAACGGAATTTCGAGCAATCAGCCCCAGCATTTT. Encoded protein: CASSPNGISSNQPQHF.

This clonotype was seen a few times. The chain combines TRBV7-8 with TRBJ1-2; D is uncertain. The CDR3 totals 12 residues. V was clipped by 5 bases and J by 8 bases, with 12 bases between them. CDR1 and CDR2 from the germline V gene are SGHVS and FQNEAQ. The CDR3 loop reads CASSPSSRGYTF. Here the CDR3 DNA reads TGTGCCAGCAGCCCCTCATCTCGAGGCTACACCTTC.

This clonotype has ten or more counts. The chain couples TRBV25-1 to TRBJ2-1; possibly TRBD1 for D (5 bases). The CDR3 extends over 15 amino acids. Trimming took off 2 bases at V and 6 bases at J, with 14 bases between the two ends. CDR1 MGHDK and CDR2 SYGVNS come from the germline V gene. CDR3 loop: CASSEGVRGGNEQFF. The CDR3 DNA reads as TGTGCCAGCAGTGAAGGGGTTAGGGGCGGCAATGAGCAGTTCTTC.

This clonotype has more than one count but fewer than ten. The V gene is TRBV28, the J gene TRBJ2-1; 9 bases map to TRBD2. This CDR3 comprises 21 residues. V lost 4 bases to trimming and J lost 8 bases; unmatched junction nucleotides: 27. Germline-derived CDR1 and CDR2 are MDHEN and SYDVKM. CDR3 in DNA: TGTGCCAGCAGTTACATACAGGGGATGGTGAAGACTAGCGGAGCCCAATATGAGCAGTTCTTC. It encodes CASSYIQGMVKTSGAQYEQFF.

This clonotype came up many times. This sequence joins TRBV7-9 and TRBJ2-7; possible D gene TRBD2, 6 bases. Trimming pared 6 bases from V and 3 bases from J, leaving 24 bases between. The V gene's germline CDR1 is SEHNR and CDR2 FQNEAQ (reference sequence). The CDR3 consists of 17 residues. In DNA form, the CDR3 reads TGTGCCAGCAGTCGGCCCACCAACGGGCCCGGGGGCTACGAGCAGTACTTC. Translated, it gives CASSRPTNGPGGYEQYF. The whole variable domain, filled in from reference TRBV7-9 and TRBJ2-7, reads DTGVSQNPRHKITKRGQNVTFRCDPISEHNRLYWYRQTLGQGPEFLTYFQNEAQLEKSRLLSDRFSAERPKGSFSTLEIQRTEQGDSAMYLCASSRPTNGPGGYEQYFGPGTRLTVT.

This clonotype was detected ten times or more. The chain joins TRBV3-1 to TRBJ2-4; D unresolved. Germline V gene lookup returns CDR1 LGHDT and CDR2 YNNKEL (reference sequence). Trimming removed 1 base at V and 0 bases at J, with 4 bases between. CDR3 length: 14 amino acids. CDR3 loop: CASSQGGAKNIQYF. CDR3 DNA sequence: TGTGCCAGCAGCCAAGGGGGAGCCAAAAACATTCAGTACTTC.

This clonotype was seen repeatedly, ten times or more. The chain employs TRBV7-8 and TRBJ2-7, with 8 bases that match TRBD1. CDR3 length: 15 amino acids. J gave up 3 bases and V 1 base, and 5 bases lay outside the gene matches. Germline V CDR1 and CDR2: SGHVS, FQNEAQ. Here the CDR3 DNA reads TGTGCCAGCAGCTTAGTGGGACAGGTCAGCTACGAGCAGTACTTC. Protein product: CASSLVGQVSYEQYF. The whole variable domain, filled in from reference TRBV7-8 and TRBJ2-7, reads GAGVSQSPRYKVAKRGQDVALRCDPISGHVSLFWYQQALGQGPEFLTYFQNEAQLDKSGLPSDRFFAERPEGSVSTLKIQRTQQEDSAVYLCASSLVGQVSYEQYFGPGTRLTVT.

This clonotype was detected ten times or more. The CDR3 nucleotides read TGTGCCAGCAGCTTAGCGTTCGACAGCGGGAGAGGTGAGCAGTTCTTC. It codes for CASSLAFDSGRGEQFF. The genes are TRBV7-9 and TRBJ2-1; 8 bases agree with TRBD2. The trim removed 0 bases at V and 9 bases at J, leaving 10 bases unmatched. Germline assignment: CDR1 SEHNR and CDR2 FQNEAQ (reference sequence). The CDR3 consists of 16 residues.

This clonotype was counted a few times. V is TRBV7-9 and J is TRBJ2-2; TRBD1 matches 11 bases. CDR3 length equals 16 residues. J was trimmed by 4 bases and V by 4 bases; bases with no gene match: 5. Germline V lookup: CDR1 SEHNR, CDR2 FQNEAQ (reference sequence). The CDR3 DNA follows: TGTGCCAGCAGCTCGGGACAGGGGGACAGCACCGGGGAGCTGTTTTTT. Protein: CASSSGQGDSTGELFF.

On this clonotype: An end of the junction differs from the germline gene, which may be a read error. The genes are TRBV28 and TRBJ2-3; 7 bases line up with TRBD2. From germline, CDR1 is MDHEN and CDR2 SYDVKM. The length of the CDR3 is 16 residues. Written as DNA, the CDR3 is TGTGTCAGCAGTTTAAACATGGCGGGAGTGACAGATACGCAGTATTTT. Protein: CVSSLNMAGVTDTQYF.

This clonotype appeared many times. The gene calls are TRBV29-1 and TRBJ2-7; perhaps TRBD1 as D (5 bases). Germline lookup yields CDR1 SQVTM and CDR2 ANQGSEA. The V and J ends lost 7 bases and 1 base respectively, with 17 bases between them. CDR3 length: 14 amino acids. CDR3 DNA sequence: TGCAGCGCCCGAGACAGCTTAAGGTCCTACGAGCAGTACTTC. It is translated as CSARDSLRSYEQYF.